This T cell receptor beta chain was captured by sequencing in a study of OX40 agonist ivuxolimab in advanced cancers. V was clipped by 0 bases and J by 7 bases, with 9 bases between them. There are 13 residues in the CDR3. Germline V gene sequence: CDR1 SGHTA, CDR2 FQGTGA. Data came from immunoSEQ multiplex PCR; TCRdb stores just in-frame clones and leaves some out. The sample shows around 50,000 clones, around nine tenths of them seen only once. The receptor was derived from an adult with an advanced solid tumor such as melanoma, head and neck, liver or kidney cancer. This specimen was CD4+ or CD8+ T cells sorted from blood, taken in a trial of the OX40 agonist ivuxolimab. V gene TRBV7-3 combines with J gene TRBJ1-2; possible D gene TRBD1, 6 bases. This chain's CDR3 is CASSLTQGAGYTF. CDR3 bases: TGTGCCAGCAGCTTAACACAGGGCGCTGGCTACACCTTC.